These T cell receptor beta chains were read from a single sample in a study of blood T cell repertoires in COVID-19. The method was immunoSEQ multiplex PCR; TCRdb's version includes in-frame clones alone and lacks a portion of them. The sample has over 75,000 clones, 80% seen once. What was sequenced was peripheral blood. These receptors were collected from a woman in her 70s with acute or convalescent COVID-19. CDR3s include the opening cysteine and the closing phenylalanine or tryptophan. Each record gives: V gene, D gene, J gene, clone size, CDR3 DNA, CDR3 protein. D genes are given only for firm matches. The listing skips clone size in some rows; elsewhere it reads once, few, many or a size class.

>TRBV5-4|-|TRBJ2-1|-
TGTGCCAGCAGCTTGCGGAGCGGGCAAAGAGATGAGCAGTTCTTC
CASSLRSGQRDEQFF
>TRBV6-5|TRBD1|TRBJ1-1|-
TGTGCCAGCAGTTATGGTTTCAGGGGGCGAACTGAAGCTTTCTTT
CASSYGFRGRTEAFF
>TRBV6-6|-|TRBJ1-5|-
TGTGCCAGCAGCGGAGGGCTGCCTTACAATCAGCCCCAGCATTTT
CASSGGLPYNQPQHF
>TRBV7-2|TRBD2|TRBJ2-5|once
TGTGCCAGCAGCTTAGGTGCGACGGGGGGACTCGGGGAGACCCAGTACTTC
CASSLGATGGLGETQYF
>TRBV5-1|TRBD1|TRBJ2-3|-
TGCGCCAGCAGCCCGAGAGGGCAGGGGGGCACAGATACGCAGTATTTT
CASSPRGQGGTDTQYF
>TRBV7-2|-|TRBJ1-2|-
TGTGCCAGCAGCTTATTTGGGGCAGGACGTCTAGGTGGCTACACCTTC
CASSLFGAGRLGGYTF
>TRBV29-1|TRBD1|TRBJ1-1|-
TGCAGCGCCAAGACAGGGACCCGAGAGAACACTGAAGCTTTCTTT
CSAKTGTRENTEAFF
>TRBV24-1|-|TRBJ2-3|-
TGTGCCGGAGGGGACGGTCCTAGCACAGATACGCAGTATTTT
CAGGDGPSTDTQYF
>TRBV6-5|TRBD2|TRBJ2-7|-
TGTGCCAGCAGTTACGGAGTTAGCGGGGCTCAGCAGTACTTC
CASSYGVSGAQQYF
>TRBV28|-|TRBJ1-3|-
TGTGCCAGCAGTTTTTCAGGCTCTGGAAACACCATATATTTT
CASSFSGSGNTIYF
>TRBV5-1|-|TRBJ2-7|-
TGCGCCAGCAGCTTCTCGATAGGGGCGGGAGAGCAGTACTTC
CASSFSIGAGEQYF